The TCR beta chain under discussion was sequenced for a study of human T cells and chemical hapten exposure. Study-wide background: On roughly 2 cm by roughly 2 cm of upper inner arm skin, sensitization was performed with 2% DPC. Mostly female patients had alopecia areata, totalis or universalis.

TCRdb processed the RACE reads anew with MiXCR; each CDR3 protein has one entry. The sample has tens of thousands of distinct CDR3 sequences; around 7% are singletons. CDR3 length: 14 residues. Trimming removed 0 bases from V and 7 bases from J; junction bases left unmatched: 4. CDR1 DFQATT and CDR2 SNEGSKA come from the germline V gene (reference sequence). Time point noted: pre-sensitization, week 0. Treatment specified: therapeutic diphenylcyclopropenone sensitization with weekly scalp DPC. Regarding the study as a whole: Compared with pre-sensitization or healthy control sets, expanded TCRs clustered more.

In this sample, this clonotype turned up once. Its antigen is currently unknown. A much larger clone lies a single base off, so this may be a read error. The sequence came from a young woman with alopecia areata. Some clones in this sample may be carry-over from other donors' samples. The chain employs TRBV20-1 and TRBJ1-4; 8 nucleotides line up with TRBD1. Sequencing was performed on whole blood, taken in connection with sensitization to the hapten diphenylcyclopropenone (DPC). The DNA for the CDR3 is TGCAGTGCTAGAGAGGGGACAGGAAGTGAAAAACTGTTTTTT. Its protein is CSAREGTGSEKLFF.